The next 21 T cell receptor beta chains were all read from a single sample in a study of control samples from healthy donors and cancer patients. Sequenced by immunoSEQ multiplex PCR; TCRdb stores in-frame clones only, minus some. The table shows under 70,000 clones, with roughly 87% occurring only once. The material sequenced was blood. The receptor set was obtained from a man aged 50 or older in good health.

V usage is TRBV28 and J usage is TRBJ1-1, with a tentative D call TRBD1 (6 bases). Germline-derived CDR1 and CDR2 are MDHEN and SYDVKM. CDR3 length equals 14 residues. The V and J ends lost 6 bases and 4 bases respectively, with 15 bases between them. The CDR3 loop is CASSPKGGVTEAFF. DNA for the CDR3: TGTGCCAGCAGCCCCAAAGGGGGAGTCACTGAAGCTTTCTTT.

The chain is built from TRBV6-5 and TRBJ2-5; 10 bases fit TRBD1. The germline gives CDR1 MNHEY, CDR2 SVGAGI. Trimming at V came to 11 bases and at J to 5 bases, leaving 5 bases not matched to a gene. CDR3 size: 12 residues. The CDR3 DNA reads TGTGCCTCCGACAGGGGGCTTGAGACCCAGTACTTC. Amino acid sequence: CASDRGLETQYF.

This clone was detected a few times. This chain joins TRBV14 and TRBJ2-7; possible D gene TRBD2, 6 bases. Germline V gene data show CDR1 as SGHDN and CDR2 as FVKESK. Trimming stripped 5 bases from V and 3 bases from J, with 14 bases between. This CDR3 comprises 14 residues. The CDR3 nucleotides are TGTGCCAGCAGCTTATACGGGAGTGTCTACGAGCAGTACTTC. It is translated as CASSLYGSVYEQYF.

The V call is TRBV14, the J call TRBJ1-6; D is perhaps TRBD1 (6 bases). In germline, CDR1 is SGHDN, CDR2 FVKESK. V dropped 3 bases and J dropped 7 bases, with 13 bases sitting between them. The length of the CDR3 is 15 residues. CDR3 loop: CASSHRGRGNSPLHF. The CDR3 region has the DNA TGTGCCAGCAGCCACCGAGGCAGGGGCAATTCACCCCTCCACTTT.

The CDR3 DNA sequence: TGCAGCGTTGGACAGGGGAGGACGGACAATGAGCAGTTCTTC. Translation: CSVGQGRTDNEQFF. The chain couples TRBV29-1 to TRBJ2-1; 8 nucleotides align to TRBD1. The CDR3 length is 14 residues. The V segment lost 4 bases and the J segment 5 bases; nucleotides outside the gene matches: 7. Germline CDR1 reads SQVTM; CDR2 reads ANQGSEA.

The chain recombines TRBV7-6 with TRBJ2-1, with no clear D. Germline V lookup: CDR1 SGHVS, CDR2 FNYEAQ. This CDR3 has 17 amino acids. V dropped 4 bases and J dropped 4 bases, with 20 bases sitting between them. The CDR3 here is CASSWGTDFLGYNEQFF. The CDR3 DNA sequence: TGTGCCAGCAGCTGGGGTACAGATTTTCTTGGTTACAATGAGCAGTTCTTC.

The chain recombines TRBV5-6 with TRBJ2-3; no definite D call. This CDR3 contains 14 residues. Germline V gives CDR1 SGHDT, CDR2 YYEEEE. Deletions cut 2 bases from V and 4 bases from J, with 11 bases between. CDR3 sequence: CASSFGLGADTQYF. The CDR3 bases are TGTGCCAGCAGCTTCGGGCTAGGTGCAGATACGCAGTATTTT.

This chain connects TRBV5-1 to TRBJ2-1; no clear D gene. The CDR3 is 13 amino acids. Per the germline V gene, CDR1 is SGHRS and CDR2 is YFSETQ. The V and J ends lost 0 bases and 7 bases respectively, with 8 bases between them. The CDR3 sequence: CASSLVQPNEQFF. As DNA, the CDR3 is TGCGCCAGCAGCTTGGTACAGCCTAATGAGCAGTTCTTC.

J is TRBJ2-7 and V is TRBV18; a weak D match, TRBD1 (6 bases). The CDR3 has 13 amino acids. V was cut by 8 bases and J by 0 bases, with 11 bases left in between. Germline CDR1 reads KGHSH; CDR2 reads LQKENI. CDR3 in amino acids: CASHSGASYEQYF. CDR3 nucleotides: TGTGCCAGCCACTCAGGGGCCTCCTACGAGCAGTACTTC.

The chain has TRBV9 and TRBJ2-2; D gene unclear. From germline, CDR1 is SGDLS and CDR2 YYNGEE. The CDR3 contains 14 residues. Trimming took 3 bases from V and 5 from J, leaving 11 bases between them. For the CDR3, the DNA is TGTGCCAGCAGCGGGCGACTGACTACCGGGGAGCTGTTTTTT. Amino acid sequence: CASSGRLTTGELFF. The variable domain in full, with the rest retrieved from reference TRBV9 and TRBJ2-2, is DSGVTQTPKHLITATGQRVTLRCSPRSGDLSVYWYQQSLDQGLQFLIQYYNGEERAKGNILERFSAQQFPDLHSELNLSSLELGDSALYFCASSGRLTTGELFFGEGSRLTVL.

This chain connects TRBV27 to TRBJ1-4; D is uncertain. CDR3 length: 15 amino acids. V was cut by 4 bases and J by 4 bases, with 13 bases left in between. Germline V CDR1 and CDR2: MNHEY, SMNVEV (reference sequence). Written as DNA, the CDR3 is TGTGCCAGCAGTTACTACAGTACAAATAATGAAAAACTGTTTTTT. It specifies CASSYYSTNNEKLFF.

The chain recombines TRBV7-8 with TRBJ2-2; 8 bases agree with TRBD2. The CDR3 is 15 residues long. Germline trimming cut 5 bases from V and 7 bases from J; bases unmatched to any gene: 9. Germline values: CDR1 SGHVS, CDR2 FQNEAQ. CDR3 bases: TGTGCCAGCAGCCCAGGACTAGCCGATAACGGGGAGCTGTTTTTT. It specifies CASSPGLADNGELFF.

The rearrangement links TRBV11-2 to TRBJ1-4; 9 nucleotides match TRBD1. CDR1 is SGHAT, CDR2 FQNNGV, per germline. Trimming at V came to 1 base and at J to 8 bases, leaving 11 bases not matched to a gene. This CDR3 spans 17 amino acids. The CDR3 reads CASSLVGQGQKREKLFF. CDR3 sequence (DNA): TGTGCCAGCAGCTTAGTGGGACAGGGTCAAAAGAGAGAAAAACTGTTTTTT.

The chain uses TRBV4-2 and TRBJ1-2; a possible D gene is TRBD1 (5 bases). The CDR3 consists of 14 residues. Germline loops: CDR1 LGHNA, CDR2 YNFKEQ. V dropped 2 bases and J dropped 8 bases, with 15 bases sitting between them. The DNA for the CDR3 is TGTGCCAGCAGCCAAATCGACAGTAGCGGGGGCTACACCTTC. Translation gives CASSQIDSSGGYTF.

The chain recombines TRBV5-1 with TRBJ1-1; 9 nucleotides align to TRBD1. Germline V gene lookup returns CDR1 SGHRS and CDR2 YFSETQ. This CDR3 contains 16 residues. V lost 4 bases and J lost 4; bases outside the gene matches: 11. CDR3 in DNA: TGCGCCAGCAGCCCACAGGGGGCTGATGGGTTCACTGAAGCTTTCTTT. Protein product: CASSPQGADGFTEAFF.

This clone has only a few counts. V is TRBV27 and J is TRBJ1-5; possible D gene TRBD1, 5 bases. V was cut by 0 bases and J by 6 bases, with 12 bases left in between. Germline CDR1 is MNHEY and CDR2 is SMNVEV (reference sequence). The CDR3 is made up of 15 amino acids. The CDR3 loop is CASSLSAGGGQPQHF. In DNA, the CDR3 is TGTGCCAGCAGTTTATCGGCTGGGGGGGGTCAGCCCCAGCATTTT.

The CDR3 loop is CASSNGASGRNEQFF. The CDR3 DNA follows: TGTGCCAGCAGCAACGGGGCTAGCGGGAGAAATGAGCAGTTCTTC. The chain couples TRBV7-3 to TRBJ2-1, with TRBD2 matching over 10 bases. CDR1 and CDR2 from the germline V gene are SGHTA and FQGTGA. The V and J ends lost 5 bases and 7 bases, in that order; junction bases with no gene match: 8. This CDR3 is 15 amino acids long.

This rearrangement joins TRBV28 to TRBJ2-3; D could derive from TRBD1 or TRBD2 (5 bases each). The V and J ends lost 6 bases and 9 bases respectively, with 10 bases between them. The CDR3 contains 11 residues. CDR1 and CDR2 (germline): MDHEN, SYDVKM. The CDR3 DNA follows: TGTGCCAGCAGGGGGGTTGGGACGCAGTATTTT. It codes for CASRGVGTQYF.

The chain recombines TRBV9 with TRBJ2-7; a weak D match, TRBD2 (6 bases). Germline V CDR1 and CDR2: SGDLS, YYNGEE. Trimming left V 1 base short and J 5 bases short, with 13 bases between. There are 14 residues in the CDR3. DNA of the CDR3: TGTGCCAGCAGCGTAACCGGGTGGGGGGACGAGCAGTACTTC. As protein: CASSVTGWGDEQYF.

The chain is built from TRBV11-2 and TRBJ1-4; 7 nucleotides agree with TRBD1. The junction had 8 bases not matched to a gene; V was cut back by 6 bases and J by 4 bases. The CDR3 is 15 amino acids. The V gene's germline CDR1 is SGHAT and CDR2 FQNNGV. The CDR3 is CASRKTGSYNEKLFF. The CDR3 coding sequence is TGTGCCAGCAGGAAGACAGGGTCTTATAATGAAAAACTGTTTTTT.

The chain is built from TRBV24-1 and TRBJ2-5; D ambiguous. The length of the CDR3 is 13 residues. V lost 1 base and J lost 5, with 7 bases in between. Germline V lookup: CDR1 KGHDR, CDR2 SFDVKD. CDR3 in amino acids: CATSDFRWETQYF. CDR3 in DNA: TGTGCCACCAGTGATTTCCGATGGGAGACCCAGTACTTC.